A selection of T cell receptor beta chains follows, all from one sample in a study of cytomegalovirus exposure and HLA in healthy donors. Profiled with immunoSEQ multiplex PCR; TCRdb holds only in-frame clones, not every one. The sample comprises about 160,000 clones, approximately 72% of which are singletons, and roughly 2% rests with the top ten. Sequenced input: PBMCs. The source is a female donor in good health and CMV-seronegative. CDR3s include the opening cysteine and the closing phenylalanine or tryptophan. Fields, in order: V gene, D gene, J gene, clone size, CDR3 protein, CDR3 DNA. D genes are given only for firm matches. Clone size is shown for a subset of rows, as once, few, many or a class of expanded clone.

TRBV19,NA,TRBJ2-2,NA,CASNRDLNTGELFF,TGTGCCAGCAACAGAGATTTGAACACCGGGGAGCTGTTTTTT
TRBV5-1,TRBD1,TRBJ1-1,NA,CASSLEGTGHTEAFF,TGCGCCAGCAGCTTGGAAGGGACAGGCCACACTGAAGCTTTCTTT
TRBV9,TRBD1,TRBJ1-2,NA,CASSVEGRGAIGYTF,TGTGCCAGCAGCGTAGAAGGCAGGGGGGCTATTGGCTACACCTTC
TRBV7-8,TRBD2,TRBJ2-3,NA,CASSLRLAGAAADTQYF,TGTGCCAGCAGCTTAAGACTAGCGGGAGCAGCGGCAGATACGCAGTATTTT
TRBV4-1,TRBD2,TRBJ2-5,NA,CASSHPRTSGYQETQYF,TGCGCCAGCAGCCACCCCCGGACTAGCGGTTACCAAGAGACCCAGTACTTC
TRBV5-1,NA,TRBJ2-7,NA,CASSLQVPYEQYF,TGCGCCAGCAGCCTACAGGTGCCCTACGAGCAGTACTTC
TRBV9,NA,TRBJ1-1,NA,CASSVALTGTEAFF,TGTGCCAGCAGCGTAGCCTTGACGGGCACTGAAGCTTTCTTT
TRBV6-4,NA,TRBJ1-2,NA,CASSDGRSYYGYTF,TGTGCCAGCAGTGACGGTCGGAGCTACTATGGCTACACCTTC
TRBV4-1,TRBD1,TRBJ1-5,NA,CASSRQGVGQPQHF,TGCGCCAGCAGCCGACAGGGAGTGGGTCAGCCCCAGCATTTT
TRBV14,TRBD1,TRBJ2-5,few,CASSQDRGSWVVETQYF,TGTGCCAGCAGCCAAGACAGGGGGAGTTGGGTAGTAGAGACCCAGTACTTC
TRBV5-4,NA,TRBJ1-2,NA,CASSLGPLGGGYTF,TGTGCCAGCAGCTTGGGACCGCTTGGGGGGGGCTACACCTTC
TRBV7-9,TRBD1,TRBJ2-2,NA,CASSLEGQSQSTGELFF,TGTGCCAGCAGCTTAGAGGGACAGAGCCAATCAACCGGGGAGCTGTTTTTT
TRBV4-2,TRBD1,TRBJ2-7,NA,CASSQRGLGDEQYF,TGTGCCAGCAGCCAGAGGGGGCTGGGCGACGAGCAGTACTTC
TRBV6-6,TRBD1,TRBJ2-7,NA,CASSRPGQGRYEQYF,TGTGCCAGCAGCCGTCCGGGACAGGGTCGCTACGAGCAGTACTTC
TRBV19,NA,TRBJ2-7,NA,CASSIEAAIYEQYF,TGTGCCAGTAGTATAGAGGCAGCGATCTACGAGCAGTACTTC
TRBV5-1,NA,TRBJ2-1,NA,CASSLVGGIKNEQFF,TGCGCCAGCAGCTTGGTTGGGGGGATAAAGAATGAGCAGTTCTTC
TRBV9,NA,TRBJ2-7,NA,CASSRAGKSYEQYF,TGTGCCAGCAGTCGGGCAGGGAAGAGCTACGAGCAGTACTTC
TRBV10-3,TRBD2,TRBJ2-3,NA,CATGTSGRIDTQYF,TGTGCCACCGGGACTAGCGGGAGAATAGATACGCAGTATTTT
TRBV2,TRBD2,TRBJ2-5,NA,CASTMERGETQYF,TGTGCCAGCACCATGGAGCGGGGGGAGACCCAGTACTTC
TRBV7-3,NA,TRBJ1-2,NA,CSSSLTSGVLLGYTF,TGTTCCAGCAGCTTAACCTCGGGGGTGCTTCTTGGCTACACCTTC
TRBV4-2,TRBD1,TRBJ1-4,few,CASSQERGQGREKLFF,TGTGCCAGCAGCCAAGAAAGGGGACAGGGACGGGAAAAACTGTTTTTT
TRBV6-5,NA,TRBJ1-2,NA,CASRRDLTSNYGYTF,TGTGCCAGCAGGCGGGACCTCACCTCTAACTATGGCTACACCTTC
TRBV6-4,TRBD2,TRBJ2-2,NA,CASSTSANTGELFF,TGTGCCAGCAGTACTAGCGCAAACACCGGGGAGCTGTTTTTT
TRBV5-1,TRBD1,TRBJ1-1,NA,CASSYGQGDAFF,TGCGCCAGCAGCTACGGACAGGGCGACGCTTTCTTT
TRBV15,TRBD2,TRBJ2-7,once,CATSRSGGNYKAGEIYEQYF,TGTGCCACCAGCAGGTCCGGGGGGAATTATAAAGCGGGAGAAATCTACGAGCAGTACTTC